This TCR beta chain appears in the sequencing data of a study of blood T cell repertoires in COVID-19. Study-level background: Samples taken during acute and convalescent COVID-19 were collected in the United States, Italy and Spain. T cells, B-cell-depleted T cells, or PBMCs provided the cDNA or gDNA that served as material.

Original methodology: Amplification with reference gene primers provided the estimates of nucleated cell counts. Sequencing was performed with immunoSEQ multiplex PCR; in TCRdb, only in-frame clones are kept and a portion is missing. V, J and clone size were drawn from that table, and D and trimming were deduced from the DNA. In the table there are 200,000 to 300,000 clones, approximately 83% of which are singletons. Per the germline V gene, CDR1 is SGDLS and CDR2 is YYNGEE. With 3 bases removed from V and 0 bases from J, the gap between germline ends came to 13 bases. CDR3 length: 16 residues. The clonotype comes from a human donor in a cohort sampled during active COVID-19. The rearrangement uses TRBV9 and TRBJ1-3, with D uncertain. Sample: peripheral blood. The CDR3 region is CASSGLRPNSGNTIYF. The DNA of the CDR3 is TGTGCCAGCAGCGGCTTGAGGCCTAACTCTGGAAACACCATATATTTT. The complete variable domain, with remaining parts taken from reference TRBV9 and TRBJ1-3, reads DSGVTQTPKHLITATGQRVTLRCSPRSGDLSVYWYQQSLDQGLQFLIQYYNGEERAKGNILERFSAQQFPDLHSELNLSSLELGDSALYFCASSGLRPNSGNTIYFGEGSWLTVV.